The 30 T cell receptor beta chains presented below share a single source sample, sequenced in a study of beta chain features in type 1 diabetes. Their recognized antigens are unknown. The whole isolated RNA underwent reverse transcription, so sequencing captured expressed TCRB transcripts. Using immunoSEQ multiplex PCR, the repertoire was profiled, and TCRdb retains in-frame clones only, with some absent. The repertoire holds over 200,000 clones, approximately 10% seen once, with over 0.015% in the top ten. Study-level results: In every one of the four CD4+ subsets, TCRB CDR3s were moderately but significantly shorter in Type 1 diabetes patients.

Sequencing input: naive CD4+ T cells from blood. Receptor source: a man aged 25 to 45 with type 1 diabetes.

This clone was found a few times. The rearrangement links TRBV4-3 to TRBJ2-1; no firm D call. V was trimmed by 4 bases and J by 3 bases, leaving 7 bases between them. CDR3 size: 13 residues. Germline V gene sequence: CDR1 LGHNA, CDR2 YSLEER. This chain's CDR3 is CASSLRSYNEQFF. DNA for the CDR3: TGCGCCAGCAGCCTGAGAAGCTACAATGAGCAGTTCTTC.

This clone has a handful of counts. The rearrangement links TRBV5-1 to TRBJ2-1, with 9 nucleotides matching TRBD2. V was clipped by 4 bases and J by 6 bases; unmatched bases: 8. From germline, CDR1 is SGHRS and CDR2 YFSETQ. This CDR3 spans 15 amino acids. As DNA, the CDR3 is TGCGCCAGCAGCGCGGGACTAGCAACGGGCAATGAGCAGTTCTTC. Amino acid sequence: CASSAGLATGNEQFF.

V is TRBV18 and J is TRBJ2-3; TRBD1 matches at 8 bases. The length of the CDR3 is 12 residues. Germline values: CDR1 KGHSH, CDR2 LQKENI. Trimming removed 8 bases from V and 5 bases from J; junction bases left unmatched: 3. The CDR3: CASVTGGDTQYF. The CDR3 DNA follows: TGTGCCAGCGTTACAGGGGGAGATACGCAGTATTTT.

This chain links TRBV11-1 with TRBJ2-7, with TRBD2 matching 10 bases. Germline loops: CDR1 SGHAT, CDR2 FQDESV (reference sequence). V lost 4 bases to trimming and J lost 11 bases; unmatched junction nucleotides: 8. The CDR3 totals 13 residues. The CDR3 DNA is TGTGCCAGCAGCTCGGGACTAGCGACTAGGGAGTACTTC. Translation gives CASSSGLATREYF.

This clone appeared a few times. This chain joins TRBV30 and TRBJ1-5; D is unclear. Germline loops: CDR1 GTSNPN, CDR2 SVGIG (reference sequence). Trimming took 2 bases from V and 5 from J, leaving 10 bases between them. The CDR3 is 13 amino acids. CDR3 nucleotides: TGTGCCTGGAGTCGGGGTGCGGATCAGCCCCAGCATTTT. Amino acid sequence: CAWSRGADQPQHF.

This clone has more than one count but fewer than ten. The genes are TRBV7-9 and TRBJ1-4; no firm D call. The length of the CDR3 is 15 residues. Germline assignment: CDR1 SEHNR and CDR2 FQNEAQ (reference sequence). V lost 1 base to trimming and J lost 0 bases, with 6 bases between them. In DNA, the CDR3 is TGTGCCAGCAGCTTAGAGGGAGCAACTAATGAAAAACTGTTTTTT. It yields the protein CASSLEGATNEKLFF. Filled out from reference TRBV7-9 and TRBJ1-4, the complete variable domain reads DTGVSQNPRHKITKRGQNVTFRCDPISEHNRLYWYRQTLGQGPEFLTYFQNEAQLEKSRLLSDRFSAERPKGSFSTLEIQRTEQGDSAMYLCASSLEGATNEKLFFGSGTQLSVL.

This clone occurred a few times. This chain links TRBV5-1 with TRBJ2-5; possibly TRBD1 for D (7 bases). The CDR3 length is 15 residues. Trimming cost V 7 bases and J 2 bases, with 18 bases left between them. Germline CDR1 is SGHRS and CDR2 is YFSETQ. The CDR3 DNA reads TGCGCCAGCGGGAGGCGACAGGGTCATCAAGAGACCCAGTACTTC. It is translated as CASGRRQGHQETQYF.

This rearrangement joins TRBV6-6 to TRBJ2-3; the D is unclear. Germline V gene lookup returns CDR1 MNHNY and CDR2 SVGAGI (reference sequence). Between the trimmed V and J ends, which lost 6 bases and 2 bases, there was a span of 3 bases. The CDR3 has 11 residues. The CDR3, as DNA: TGTGCCAGCAGCTCCACAGATACGCAGTATTTT. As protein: CASSSTDTQYF.

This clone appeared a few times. The CDR3 sequence: CASSTRQGAGRYTF. The CDR3 DNA sequence: TGTGCCAGCAGCACCAGACAGGGCGCGGGTCGCTACACCTTC. V usage is TRBV7-9 and J usage is TRBJ1-2; 7 bases fit TRBD1. V lost 5 bases to trimming and J lost 9 bases; unmatched junction nucleotides: 12. Germline V lookup: CDR1 SEHNR, CDR2 FQNEAQ (reference sequence). CDR3 length: 14 amino acids.

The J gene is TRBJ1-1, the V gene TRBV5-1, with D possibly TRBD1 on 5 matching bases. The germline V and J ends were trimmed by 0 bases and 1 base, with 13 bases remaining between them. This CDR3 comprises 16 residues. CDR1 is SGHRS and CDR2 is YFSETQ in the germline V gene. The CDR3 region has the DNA TGCGCCAGCAGCTTGGACCCTCCGACAGAGAACACTGAAGCTTTCTTT. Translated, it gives CASSLDPPTENTEAFF.

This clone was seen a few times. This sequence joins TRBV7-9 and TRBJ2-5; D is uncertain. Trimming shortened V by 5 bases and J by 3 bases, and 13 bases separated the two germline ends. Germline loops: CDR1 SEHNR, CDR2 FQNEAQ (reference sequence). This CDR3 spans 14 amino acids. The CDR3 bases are TGTGCCAGCAGCCCCCGGGTCTTAGAAGAGACCCAGTACTTC. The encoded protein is CASSPRVLEETQYF.

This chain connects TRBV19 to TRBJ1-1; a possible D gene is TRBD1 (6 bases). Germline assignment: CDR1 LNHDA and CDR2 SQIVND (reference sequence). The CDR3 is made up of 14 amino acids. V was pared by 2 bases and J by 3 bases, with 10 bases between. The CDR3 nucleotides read TGTGCCAGTAGTATACAGGGGACGGACACTGAAGCTTTCTTT. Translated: CASSIQGTDTEAFF.

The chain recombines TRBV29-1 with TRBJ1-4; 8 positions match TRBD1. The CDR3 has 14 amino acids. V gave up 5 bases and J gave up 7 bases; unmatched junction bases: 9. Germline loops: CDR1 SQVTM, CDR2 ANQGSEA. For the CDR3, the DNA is TGCAGCGTTCGAACAGGGGGTGGTACTGAAAAACTGTTTTTT. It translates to CSVRTGGGTEKLFF.

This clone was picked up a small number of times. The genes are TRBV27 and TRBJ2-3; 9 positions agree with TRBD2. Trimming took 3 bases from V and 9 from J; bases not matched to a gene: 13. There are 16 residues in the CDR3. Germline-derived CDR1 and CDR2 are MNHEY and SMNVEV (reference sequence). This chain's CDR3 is CASSLGLAGNLRTQYF. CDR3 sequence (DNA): TGTGCCAGCAGTTTGGGGCTAGCGGGGAACCTTCGAACGCAGTATTTT.

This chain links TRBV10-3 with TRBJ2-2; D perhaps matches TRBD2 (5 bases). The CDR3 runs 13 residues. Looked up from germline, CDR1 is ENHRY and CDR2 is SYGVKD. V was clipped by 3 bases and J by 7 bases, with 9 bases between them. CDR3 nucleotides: TGTGCCATCAGTGATAACGAGGGCGGGGAGCTGTTTTTT. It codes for CAISDNEGGELFF.

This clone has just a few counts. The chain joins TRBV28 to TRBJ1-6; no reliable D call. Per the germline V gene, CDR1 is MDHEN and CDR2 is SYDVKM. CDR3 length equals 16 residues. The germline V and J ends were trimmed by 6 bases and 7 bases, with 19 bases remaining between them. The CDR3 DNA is TGTGCCAGCAGCCCACTTGGTTGGAGAGAAAATTCACCCCTCCACTTT. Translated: CASSPLGWRENSPLHF.

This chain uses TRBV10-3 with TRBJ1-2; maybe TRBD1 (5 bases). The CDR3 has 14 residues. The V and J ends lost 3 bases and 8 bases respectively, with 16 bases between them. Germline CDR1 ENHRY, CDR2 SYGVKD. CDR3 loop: CAISEVDTGDGYTF. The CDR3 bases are TGTGCCATCAGTGAAGTGGACACAGGTGACGGCTACACCTTC.

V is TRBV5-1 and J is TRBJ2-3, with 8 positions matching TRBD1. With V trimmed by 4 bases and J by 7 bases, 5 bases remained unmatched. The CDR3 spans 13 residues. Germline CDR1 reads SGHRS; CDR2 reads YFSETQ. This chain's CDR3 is CASSADRGYTQYF. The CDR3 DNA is TGCGCCAGCAGCGCTGACAGGGGATATACGCAGTATTTT.

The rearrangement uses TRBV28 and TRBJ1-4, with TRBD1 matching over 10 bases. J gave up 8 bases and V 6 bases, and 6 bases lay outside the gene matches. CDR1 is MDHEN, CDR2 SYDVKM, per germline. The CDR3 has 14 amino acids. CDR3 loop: CASRPGQGREKLFF. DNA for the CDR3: TGTGCCAGCAGGCCGGGACAGGGGCGGGAAAAACTGTTTTTT.

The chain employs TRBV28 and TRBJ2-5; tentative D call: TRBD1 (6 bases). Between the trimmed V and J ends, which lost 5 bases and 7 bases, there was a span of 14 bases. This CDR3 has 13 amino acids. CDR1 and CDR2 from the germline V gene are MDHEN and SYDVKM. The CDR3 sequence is CASSRTAQGTQYF. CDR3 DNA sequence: TGTGCCAGCAGTCGGACAGCCCAGGGGACCCAGTACTTC.

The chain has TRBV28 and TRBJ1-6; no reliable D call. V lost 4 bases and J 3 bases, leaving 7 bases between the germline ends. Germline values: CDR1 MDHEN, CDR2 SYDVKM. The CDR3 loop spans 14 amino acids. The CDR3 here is CASSWASYNSPLHF. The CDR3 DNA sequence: TGTGCCAGCAGTTGGGCCAGCTATAATTCACCCCTCCACTTT.

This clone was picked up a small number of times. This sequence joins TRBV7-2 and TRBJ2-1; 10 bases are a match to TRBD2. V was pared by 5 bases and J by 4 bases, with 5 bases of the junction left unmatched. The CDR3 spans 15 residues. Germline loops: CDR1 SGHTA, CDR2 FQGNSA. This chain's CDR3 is CASSQSGGAYNEQFF. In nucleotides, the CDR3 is TGTGCCAGCAGCCAAAGCGGGGGGGCGTACAATGAGCAGTTCTTC.

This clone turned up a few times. The CDR3 nucleotides are TGTGCCAGTACCAGCTCTGGAAACACCATATATTTT. This translates into CASTSSGNTIYF. The chain is built from TRBV28 and TRBJ1-3; no clear D. V was shortened by 9 bases and J by 0 bases, with 6 bases between the two germline ends. The CDR3 contains 12 residues. CDR1 and CDR2 (germline): MDHEN, SYDVKM. The complete variable domain, with remaining parts taken from reference TRBV28 and TRBJ1-3, reads DVKVTQSSRYLVKRTGEKVFLECVQDMDHENMFWYRQDPGLGLRLIYFSYDVKMKEKGDIPEGYSVSREKKERFSLILESASTNQTSMYLCASTSSGNTIYFGEGSWLTVV.

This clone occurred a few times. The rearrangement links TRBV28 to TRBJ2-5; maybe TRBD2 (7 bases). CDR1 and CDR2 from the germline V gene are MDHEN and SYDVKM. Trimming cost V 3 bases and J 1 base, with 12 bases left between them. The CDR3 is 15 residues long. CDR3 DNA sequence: TGTGCCAGCAGTTTTGGGGGGGCCGGCCAAGAGACCCAGTACTTC. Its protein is CASSFGGAGQETQYF. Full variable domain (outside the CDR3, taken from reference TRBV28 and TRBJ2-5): DVKVTQSSRYLVKRTGEKVFLECVQDMDHENMFWYRQDPGLGLRLIYFSYDVKMKEKGDIPEGYSVSREKKERFSLILESASTNQTSMYLCASSFGGAGQETQYFGPGTRLLVL.

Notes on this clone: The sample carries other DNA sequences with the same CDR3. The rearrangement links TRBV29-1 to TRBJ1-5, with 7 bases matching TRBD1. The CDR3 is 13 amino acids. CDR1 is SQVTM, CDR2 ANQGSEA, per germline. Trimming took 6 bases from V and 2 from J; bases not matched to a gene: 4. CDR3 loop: CSVGTGGNQPQHF. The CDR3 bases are TGCAGCGTCGGAACAGGGGGCAATCAGCCCCAGCATTTT.

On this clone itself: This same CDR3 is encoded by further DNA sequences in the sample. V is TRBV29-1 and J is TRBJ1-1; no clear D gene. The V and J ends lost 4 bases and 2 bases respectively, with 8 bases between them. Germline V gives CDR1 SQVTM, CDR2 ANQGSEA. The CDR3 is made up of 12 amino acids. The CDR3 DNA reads TGCAGCGTTGGGACGGGAAACACTGAAGCTTTCTTT. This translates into CSVGTGNTEAFF.

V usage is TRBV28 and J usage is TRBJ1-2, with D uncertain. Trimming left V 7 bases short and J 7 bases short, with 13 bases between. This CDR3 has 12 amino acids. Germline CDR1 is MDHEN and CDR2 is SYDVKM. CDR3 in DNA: TGTGCCAGCACCGACCGCCGCGGTGGCTACACCTTC. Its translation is CASTDRRGGYTF.

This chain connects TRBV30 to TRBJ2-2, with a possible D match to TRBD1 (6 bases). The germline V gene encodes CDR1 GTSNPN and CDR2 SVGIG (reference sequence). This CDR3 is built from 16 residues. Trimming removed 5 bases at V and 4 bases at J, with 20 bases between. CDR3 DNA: TGTGCCTGGTGGGGGCCTGGTCCAAAAGGCACCGGGGAGCTGTTTTTT. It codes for CAWWGPGPKGTGELFF.

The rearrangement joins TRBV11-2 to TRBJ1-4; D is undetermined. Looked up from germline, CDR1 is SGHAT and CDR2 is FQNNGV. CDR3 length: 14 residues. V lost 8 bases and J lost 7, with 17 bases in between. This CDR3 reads CASRGGGSGEKLFF. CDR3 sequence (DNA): TGTGCCAGCCGCGGCGGCGGCAGTGGTGAAAAACTGTTTTTT.

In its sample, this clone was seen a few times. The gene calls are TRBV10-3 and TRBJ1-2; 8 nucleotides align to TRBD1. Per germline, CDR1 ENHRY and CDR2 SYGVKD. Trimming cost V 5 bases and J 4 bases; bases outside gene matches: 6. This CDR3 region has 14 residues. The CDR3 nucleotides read TGTGCCATCAGTCGGGACAGGACCGTCTATGGCTACACCTTC. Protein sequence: CAISRDRTVYGYTF.